The rows below give T cell receptor beta chains drawn from one sample of a study of T-cell memory formation after mild COVID-19. TCRdb reprocessed the 5' RACE reads with MiXCR, giving one entry per CDR3 protein. In the table there are hundreds of thousands of distinct CDR3 sequences, about a fifth of which are singletons. The sample comprised PBMCs or a T cell subset sorted from them (not recorded which). The source of these receptors is an adult woman who had mild COVID-19 (a few samples of this study predate the infection). Cell type and time point are not known. Each CDR3 is given with its conserved first and last residue. The D gene is left open where the match is weak. A clone size is listed for some rows: how often the clone was seen (once, few, many), or a class if it is expanded.

>TRBD2|17|many|TRBJ2-1|TRBV6-6
TGTGCCAGCAGTTACTCTCCCTGGCGGGAGGGCCAAAATGAGCAGTTCTTC
CASSYSPWREGQNEQFF
>TRBD1|17|few|TRBJ2-6|TRBV24-1
TGTGCCACCAGTGATTTCGGGACAGGCTCTGGGGCCAACGTCCTGACTTTC
CATSDFGTGSGANVLTF
>.|16|.|TRBJ2-5|TRBV15
TGTGCCACCAGCAGAGATCGGGCAGGCCCCAGGGAGACCCAGTACTTC
CATSRDRAGPRETQYF
>TRBD2|15|many|TRBJ2-3|TRBV12-3/TRBV12-4
TGTGCCAGCAGCCCCCCGGGAGGGTTCGCAGATACGCAGTATTTT
CASSPPGGFADTQYF
>.|15|.|TRBJ2-7|TRBV9
TGTGCCAGCAGCGTCGGCGGGTCCAGCTCCTACGAGCAGTACTTC
CASSVGGSSSYEQYF
>.|15|few|TRBJ2-7|TRBV19
TGTGCCAGTAGCGACCGATTGACAGGAGCCTACGAGCAGTACTTC
CASSDRLTGAYEQYF
>TRBD1|17|.|TRBJ2-2|TRBV6-5
TGTGCCAGCAGTTACGCGCACAGGGGGACGAACACCGGGGAGCTGTTTTTT
CASSYAHRGTNTGELFF
>.|16|few|TRBJ1-3|TRBV4-1
TGCGCCAGCAGCCAGGCAAGGACAATCTCTGGAAACACCATATATTTT
CASSQARTISGNTIYF
>TRBD2|18|few|TRBJ2-5|TRBV6-5
TGTGCCAGCAGTTACTCATCTCGGGAGGGCCAGAATAAAGAGACCCAGTACTTC
CASSYSSREGQNKETQYF
>.|13|.|TRBJ2-2|TRBV20-1
TGCAGTGCCCTACAGCGGGACACCGGGGAGCTGTTTTTT
CSALQRDTGELFF
>.|14|.|TRBJ2-1|TRBV11-3
TGTGCCAGCAGCCTGAACTGGGGTAACAATGAGCAGTTCTTC
CASSLNWGNNEQFF
>.|15|.|TRBJ2-7|TRBV3-1
TGTGCCAGCAGCCAAGACAGCCTGAGCTCCTACGAGCAGTACTTC
CASSQDSLSSYEQYF
>.|15|.|TRBJ1-2|TRBV7-9
TGTGCCAGCAGCTTAGTCCCCCGAACAGTCTATGGCTACACCTTC
CASSLVPRTVYGYTF
>.|18|few|TRBJ2-6|TRBV6-5
TGTGCCAGCAGGAACAGCGCGCTAGTGCTCTCTGGGGCCAACGTCCTGACTTTC
CASRNSALVLSGANVLTF
>.|13|many|TRBJ2-7|TRBV14
TGTGCCAGCAGCGATCATAACTTCTACGAGCAGTACTTC
CASSDHNFYEQYF
>.|14|.|TRBJ1-1|TRBV12-3/TRBV12-4
TGTGCCAGCACCGACGCGGGGGGTCACACTGAAGCTTTCTTT
CASTDAGGHTEAFF
>.|16|.|TRBJ1-6|TRBV12-3/TRBV12-4
TGTGCCAGCAGTAAAGCTGGTACTGGGAATAATTCACCCCTCCACTTT
CASSKAGTGNNSPLHF
>.|14|.|TRBJ1-3|TRBV7-2
TGTGCCAGCAGGAGAGTAGAGTCTGGAAACACCATATATTTT
CASRRVESGNTIYF
>.|15|.|TRBJ1-2|TRBV15
TGTGCCACCAGCAGTTTGAACCAGGTTCCTTATGGCTACACCTTC
CATSSLNQVPYGYTF
>.|16|.|TRBJ2-2|TRBV6-5
TGTGCCAGCAGTTACTCGGAGGCGGGCCTCACCGGGGAGCTGTTTTTT
CASSYSEAGLTGELFF
>.|13|.|TRBJ2-2|TRBV12-3/TRBV12-4
TGTGCCAGCAGTAATTCGGGGGCCGGGGAGCTGTTTTTT
CASSNSGAGELFF
>.|13|few|TRBJ2-4|TRBV4-1
TGCGCCAGCAGCCAAGAGGGCCCTAACATTCAGTACTTC
CASSQEGPNIQYF
>.|13|.|TRBJ2-1|TRBV5-1
TGCGCCAGCAGGAAGCTAGGCTGGGATGAGCAGTTCTTC
CASRKLGWDEQFF
>TRBD1|15|.|TRBJ2-7|TRBV18
TGTGCCAGCTCACCAGCCGGGACAGGGGGCTGGGAGCAGTACTTC
CASSPAGTGGWEQYF
>.|14|few|TRBJ2-7|TRBV30
TGTGCCTGGACTTATGGGGGTGGACCTTACGAGCAGTACTTC
CAWTYGGGPYEQYF
>.|15|.|TRBJ1-1|TRBV18
TGTGCCAGCTCACCACCCTGGGGTATGAACACTGAAGCTTTCTTT
CASSPPWGMNTEAFF
>TRBD2|17|few|TRBJ2-7|TRBV7-9
TGTGCCAGCAGCTTATCTAGCGGGAGCATTAACTCCTACGAGCAGTACTTC
CASSLSSGSINSYEQYF
>TRBD1|14|.|TRBJ2-1|TRBV6-4
TGTGCCAGCAGTGCCGGGACAGCCTACAATGAGCAGTTCTTC
CASSAGTAYNEQFF
>.|16|.|TRBJ2-3|TRBV7-6
TGTGCCAGCAGCTTGGTAATAGAAGCCGCGGCAGATACGCAGTATTTT
CASSLVIEAAADTQYF
>TRBD1|13|.|TRBJ1-2|TRBV7-9
TGTGCCAGCAGCCTGACAGGGTCGGATGGCTACACCTTC
CASSLTGSDGYTF
>TRBD1|14|few|TRBJ2-7|TRBV12-3/TRBV12-4
TGTGCCAGCACCTCCGACAGGGCAATCTACGAGCAGTACTTC
CASTSDRAIYEQYF
>.|14|few|TRBJ2-5|TRBV18
TGTGCCAGCTCACCACCTTTCTACCAAGAGACCCAGTACTTC
CASSPPFYQETQYF
>TRBD1|17|.|TRBJ1-1|TRBV6-5
TGTGCCAGCAGTTACTCGAGGACCGGGACAGGGAACACTGAAGCTTTCTTT
CASSYSRTGTGNTEAFF
>TRBD1|19|few|TRBJ1-5|TRBV23-1
TGCGCCAGCAGTCAAGGACAGGGGGCCGACTCTTATAGCAATCAGCCCCAGCATTTT
CASSQGQGADSYSNQPQHF
>TRBD1|15|few|TRBJ2-2|TRBV12-3/TRBV12-4
TGTGCCAGCAGTATTACCGGGACAGCGACCGGGGAGCTGTTTTTT
CASSITGTATGELFF
>.|13|.|TRBJ2-1|TRBV7-2
TGTGCCAGCTGCTACCGGCCAAACAATGAGCAGTTCTTC
CASCYRPNNEQFF
>.|17|.|TRBJ2-7|TRBV15
TGTGCCACCAGCAGAGATACGGGTTACGGGAGCTACTACGAGCAGTACTTC
CATSRDTGYGSYYEQYF
>.|14|few|TRBJ2-3|TRBV4-2
TGTGCCAGCAGCCGCGGTGAGACTGGCGTTACGCAGTATTTT
CASSRGETGVTQYF
>.|18|few|TRBJ1-1|TRBV7-7
TGTGCTAGCAGCCCCGCCAGGCGGATCCCCAAGAAGAACACTGAAGCTTTCTTT
CASSPARRIPKKNTEAFF
>.|12|.|TRBJ2-7|TRBV20-1
TGCAGTGCTAGAGACAGGGACTACGAGCAGTACTTC
CSARDRDYEQYF
>.|15|.|TRBJ1-1|TRBV9
TGTGCCAGCACCCCTGGGGTACAGGGAAACACTGAAGCTTTCTTT
CASTPGVQGNTEAFF
>TRBD2|16|few|TRBJ2-3|TRBV12-5
TGTGCTAGTGGTTTGGGACTAGCGGGATTCACAGATACGCAGTATTTT
CASGLGLAGFTDTQYF
>TRBD1|14|.|TRBJ1-6|TRBV10-3
TGTGCCATCAGCAGGGACAGCTATAATTCACCCCTCCACTTT
CAISRDSYNSPLHF